What follows describes a single T cell receptor beta chain. CDR3 length equals 12 residues. Germline CDR1 MNHNS, CDR2 SASEGT. After removal of 11 bases from V and 3 bases from J, the junction contained 4 bases not matched to a gene. This specimen belongs to a study of Graves' ophthalmopathy and Graves' hyperthyroidism. Clinicians made diagnoses from clinical symptoms, serum thyroxine, TRAb, thyroid ultrasound and orbital computed tomography. The authors amplified TCR beta CDR3 regions, and they did so from RNA transcripts for repertoire sequencing. An opening RT-PCR round employed HTBI primers and preceded a second-round multiplex PCR. In TCRdb, the multiplex PCR reads were re-called with MiXCR into one record per CDR3 protein. Counted here are hundreds of thousands of distinct CDR3 sequences, 22% occurring once; the ten biggest clones make up roughly 7.4%.

Sample: peripheral blood. The TCR sequence derives from a woman between 18 and 29 years old with stable Graves' hyperthyroidism. Some clones in this sample may be carry-over from other donors' samples. The chain is built from TRBV6-1 and TRBJ1-2; 9 bases match TRBD1. The CDR3 protein is CAHRDRDYGYTF. The CDR3 DNA sequence: TGTGCCCACCGGGACAGGGACTATGGCTACACCTTC.